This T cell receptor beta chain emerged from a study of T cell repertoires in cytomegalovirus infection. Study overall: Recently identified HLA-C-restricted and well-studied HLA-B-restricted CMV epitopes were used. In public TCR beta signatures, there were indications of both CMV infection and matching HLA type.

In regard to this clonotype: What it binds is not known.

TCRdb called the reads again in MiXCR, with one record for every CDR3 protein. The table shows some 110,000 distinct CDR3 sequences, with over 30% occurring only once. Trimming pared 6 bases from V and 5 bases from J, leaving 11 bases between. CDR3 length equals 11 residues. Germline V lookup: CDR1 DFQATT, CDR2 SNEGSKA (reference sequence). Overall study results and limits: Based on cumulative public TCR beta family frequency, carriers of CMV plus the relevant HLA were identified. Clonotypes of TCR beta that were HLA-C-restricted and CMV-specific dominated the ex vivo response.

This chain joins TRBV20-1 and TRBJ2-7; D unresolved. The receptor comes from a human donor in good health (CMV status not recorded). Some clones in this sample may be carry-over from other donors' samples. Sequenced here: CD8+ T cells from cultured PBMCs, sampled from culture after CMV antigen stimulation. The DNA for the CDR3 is TGCAGTGCAACGGACCTGGACGAGCAGTACTTC. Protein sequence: CSATDLDEQYF.